This T cell receptor beta chain was captured by sequencing in a study of T cells in Graves' hyperthyroidism and ophthalmopathy. The CDR3 regions of TCR beta were amplified from RNA transcripts. First-round RT-PCR targeting the TCR CDR3 was performed with the HTBI primer set. A single record per CDR3 protein comes from TCRdb applying MiXCR to the multiplex PCR reads. The table lists about 620,000 distinct CDR3 sequences, roughly 16% of them singletons. The sequence was collected from a woman in her thirties with Graves' hyperthyroidism. The material sequenced was blood.

The CDR3 loop is CASSLAMAGAQGENIQYF. Here the CDR3 DNA reads TGTGCCAGCAGTTTGGCAATGGCAGGGGCCCAGGGCGAAAACATTCAGTACTTC. The rearrangement joins TRBV12-3 or TRBV12-4 to TRBJ2-4, with D possibly being TRBD1 (6 bases). V lost 3 bases, J lost 5 bases, and 23 bases lay in between. The CDR3 is 18 residues long.